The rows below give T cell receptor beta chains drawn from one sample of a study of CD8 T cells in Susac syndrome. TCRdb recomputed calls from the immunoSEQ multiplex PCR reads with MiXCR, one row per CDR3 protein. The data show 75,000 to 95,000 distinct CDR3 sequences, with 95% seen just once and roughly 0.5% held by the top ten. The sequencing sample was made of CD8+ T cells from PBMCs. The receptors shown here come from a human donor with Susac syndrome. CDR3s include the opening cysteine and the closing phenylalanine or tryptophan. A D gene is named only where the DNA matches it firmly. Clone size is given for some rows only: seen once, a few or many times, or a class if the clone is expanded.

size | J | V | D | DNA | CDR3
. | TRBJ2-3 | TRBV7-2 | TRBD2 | TGTGCCAGCAGCCTAGCGGGAGCCGGAGATACGCAGTATTTT | CASSLAGAGDTQYF
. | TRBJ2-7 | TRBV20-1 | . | TGCAGTGCTAGAGATCGGAGGGGGTCCTACGAGCAGTACTTC | CSARDRRGSYEQYF
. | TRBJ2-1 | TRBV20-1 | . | TGCAGTGCAGGCGGGCAGTTCTTC | CSAGGQFF
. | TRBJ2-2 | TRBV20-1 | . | TGCAGTGCTAGCGACAGTTTCACCGGGGAGCTGTTTTTT | CSASDSFTGELFF
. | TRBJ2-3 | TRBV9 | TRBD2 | TGTGCCAGCAGCGACCCCCCGGGACTAGCGGGAGTCACAGATACGCAGTATTTT | CASSDPPGLAGVTDTQYF
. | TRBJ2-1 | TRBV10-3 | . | TGTGCCATCAGAAGGTCGGGAAGTGGGCATGAGCAGTTCTTC | CAIRRSGSGHEQFF
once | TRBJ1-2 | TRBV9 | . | TGTGCCAGCAGCTACGGAGAGGGAAATGGCTACACCTTC | CASSYGEGNGYTF
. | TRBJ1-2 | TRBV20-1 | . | TGCAGTGCTAGAGATCTCCAGGGGCTTAACTATGGCTACACCTTC | CSARDLQGLNYGYTF
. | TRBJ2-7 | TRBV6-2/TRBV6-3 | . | TGTGCCAGCAGTACATCGTCGGGGGCCACCTACGAGCAGTACTTC | CASSTSSGATYEQYF
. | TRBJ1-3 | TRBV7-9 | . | TGTGCCAGCAGTTTCCCCTTTGAGAGCTCTGGAAACACCATATATTTT | CASSFPFESSGNTIYF
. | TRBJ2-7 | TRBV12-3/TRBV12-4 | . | TGTGCCAGCAGTCTTAGCCGGGACTACGAGCAGTACTTC | CASSLSRDYEQYF
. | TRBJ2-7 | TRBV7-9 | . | TGTGCCAGCAGCCCTGGACAGTCCGAGCAGTACTTC | CASSPGQSEQYF
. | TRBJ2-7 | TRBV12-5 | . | TGTGCTAGTGGTTTCGTGGCCGGTAAAGACTCCTACGAGCAGTACTTC | CASGFVAGKDSYEQYF
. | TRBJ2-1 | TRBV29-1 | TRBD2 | TGCAGCGTTGTGTTTTTTGCTAGCGGGACTTTTCATGAGCAGTTCTTC | CSVVFFASGTFHEQFF
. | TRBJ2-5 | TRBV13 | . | TGTGCCAGCAGCTCGGACTCCTCCTGGGAGACCCAGTACTTC | CASSSDSSWETQYF
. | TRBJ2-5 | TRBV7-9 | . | TGTGCCAGCAGCTCCGGGCTGGTTGGAGAGACCCAGTACTTC | CASSSGLVGETQYF
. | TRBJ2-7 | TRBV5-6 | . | TGTGCCAGCAGCTCCCAACTCCGGGACGGAGCCTACGAGCAGTACTTC | CASSSQLRDGAYEQYF
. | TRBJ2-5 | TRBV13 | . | TGTGCCAGCAGCTTAAAATCGGCAGTACAAGAGACCCAGTACTTC | CASSLKSAVQETQYF
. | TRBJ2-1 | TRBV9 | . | TGTGCCAGCAGCGTTCAGGGGAGCTCCTACAATGAGCAGTTCTTC | CASSVQGSSYNEQFF
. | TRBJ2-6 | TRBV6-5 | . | TGTGCCAGCACCCCCACCGGCTCTGGGGCCAACGTCCTGACTTTC | CASTPTGSGANVLTF
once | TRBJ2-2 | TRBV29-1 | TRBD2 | TGCAGCGTGGTTGGACTAGCGGGAGGCGGGGAGCTGTTTTTT | CSVVGLAGGGELFF
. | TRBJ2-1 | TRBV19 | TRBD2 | TGTGCCAGTAGTATCCTAGCGGGAGGGTTTAATGAGCAGTTCTTC | CASSILAGGFNEQFF
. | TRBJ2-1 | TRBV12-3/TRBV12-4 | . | TGTGCCAGCAGTTTATTGGCGGACTCCTACAATGAGCAGTTCTTC | CASSLLADSYNEQFF
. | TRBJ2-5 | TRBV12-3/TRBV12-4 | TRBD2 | TGTGCCAGCAGTTTTGTAGCGGGAGCTTGGGAGACCCAGTACTTC | CASSFVAGAWETQYF
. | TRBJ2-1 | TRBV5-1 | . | TGCGCCAGCAGCTTGGTGGTAGGGTACAATGAGCAGTTCTTC | CASSLVVGYNEQFF
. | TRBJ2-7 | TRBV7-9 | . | TGTGCCAGCAGCCCTAGGTGGGACGAGCAGTACTTC | CASSPRWDEQYF
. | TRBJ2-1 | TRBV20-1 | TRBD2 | TGCAGTGCTTTCACCTCGGCTAGCGGGAGGGCCGATGAGCAGTTCTTC | CSAFTSASGRADEQFF
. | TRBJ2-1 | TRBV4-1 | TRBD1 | TGCGCCAGCAGCCCCTCGACAGGGTTTGAGCAGTTCTTC | CASSPSTGFEQFF
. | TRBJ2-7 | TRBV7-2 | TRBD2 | TGTGCCAGCAGCCCAGTAGCGGGAGAGCTAAGGGAGCAGTACTTC | CASSPVAGELREQYF
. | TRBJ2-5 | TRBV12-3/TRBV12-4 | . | TGTGCCAGCAGTTTCCCAATCAAGCAAGAGACCCAGTACTTC | CASSFPIKQETQYF
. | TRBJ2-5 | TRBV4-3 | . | TGCGCCAGCAGCCAAGAAAGCAAAGAGACCCAGTACTTC | CASSQESKETQYF
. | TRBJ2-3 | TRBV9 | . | TGTGCCAGCAGCGTAGATTTGGATACGCAGTATTTT | CASSVDLDTQYF
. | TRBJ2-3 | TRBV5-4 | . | TGTGCCAGCAGCTGGGGGCCAGATACGCAGTATTTT | CASSWGPDTQYF
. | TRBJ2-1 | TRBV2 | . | TGTGCCAGCAGTGAAGCTAGCAACGAGCAGTTCTTC | CASSEASNEQFF
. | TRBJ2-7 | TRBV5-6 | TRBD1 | TGTGCCAGCACCACAGGGGGTCGTTACGAGCAGTACTTC | CASTTGGRYEQYF
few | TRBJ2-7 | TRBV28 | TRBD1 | TGTGCCAGCAGTCTTGGGACAGGGGGAGGCTACGAGCAGTACTTC | CASSLGTGGGYEQYF
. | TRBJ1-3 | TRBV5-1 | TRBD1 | TGCGCCAGCAGCTTGACATCGGGACAGATAAACACCATATATTTT | CASSLTSGQINTIYF
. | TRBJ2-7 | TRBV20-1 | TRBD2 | TGCAGTGCTAGAGATGTGCGACTAGCGGACTCCTACGAGCAGTACTTC | CSARDVRLADSYEQYF
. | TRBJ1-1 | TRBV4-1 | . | TGCGCCAGCAGCCAAGATAGTATCGGGGCATGGGCTTTCTTT | CASSQDSIGAWAFF
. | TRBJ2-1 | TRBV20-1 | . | TGCAGTGCTAGAGACCCGGGGACCGACTACATCTACAATGAGCAGTTCTTC | CSARDPGTDYIYNEQFF
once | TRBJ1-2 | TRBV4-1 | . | TGCGCCAGCAGCCAAAGCTCTAACTATGGCTACACCTTC | CASSQSSNYGYTF